Below, 30 T cell receptor beta chains from the same sample are listed, as sequenced in a study of sequential checkpoint blockade in melanoma. Noted treatment: randomized to nivolumab then ipilimumab (arm A) or the reverse (arm B). The table came from immunoSEQ multiplex PCR; TCRdb's copy has only in-frame clones and leaves some out. Of around 11,000 clones in the sample, nearly 70% are singletons; the top ten hold over 25%. The specimen was CD8+ T cells sorted from blood (inferred from file names), collected from a patient given nivolumab and ipilimumab in sequence. All receptors derive from a human donor with melanoma.

The rearrangement links TRBV27 to TRBJ1-1, with TRBD1 identical over 10 bases. Germline V gene data show CDR1 as MNHEY and CDR2 as SMNVEV (reference sequence). The CDR3 loop spans 15 amino acids. V shed 0 bases, J shed 4 bases, and the junction held 2 bases outside the gene matches. The chain's CDR3 is CASSLSWTGGTEAFF. The CDR3 bases are TGTGCCAGCAGTTTATCTTGGACAGGGGGCACTGAAGCTTTCTTT.

The chain carries TRBV5-6 and TRBJ2-4; TRBD2 matches 8 bases. Germline V gene data show CDR1 as SGHDT and CDR2 as YYEEEE. With V trimmed by 6 bases and J by 7 bases, 9 bases remained unmatched. The CDR3 totals 14 residues. The CDR3 coding sequence is TGTGCCAGCACTACAATCGGGGGGGTTAACATTCAGTACTTC. Residues: CASTTIGGVNIQYF.

The CDR3: CAAAPPGQGSEAFF. The CDR3 DNA reads TGTGCCGCCGCCCCCCCGGGACAGGGATCTGAAGCTTTCTTT. This rearrangement joins TRBV10-3 to TRBJ1-1, with 9 bases matching TRBD1. This CDR3 is built from 14 residues. Per the germline V gene, CDR1 is ENHRY and CDR2 is SYGVKD. Germline trimming cut 11 bases from V and 6 bases from J; bases unmatched to any gene: 13.

The DNA of the CDR3 is TGTGCCAGCAGTGAATCTGACCGCAAGCGCCACTACGAGCAGTACTTC. Encoded protein: CASSESDRKRHYEQYF. The chain carries TRBV25-1 and TRBJ2-7; the D is unclear. Germline loops: CDR1 MGHDK, CDR2 SYGVNS. The CDR3 consists of 16 residues. V was cut by 1 base and J by 3 bases, with 16 bases left in between.

This clone was found a few times. V and J are TRBV7-9 and TRBJ1-5; possible D gene TRBD1, 5 bases. Germline loops: CDR1 SEHNR, CDR2 FQNEAQ (reference sequence). V was cut by 5 bases and J by 7 bases, with 15 bases left in between. CDR3 size: 14 residues. The CDR3 region has the DNA TGTGCCAGCAGCCGTGGGAGGGGCGGCCAGCCCCAGCATTTT. Encoded protein: CASSRGRGGQPQHF. Filled out from reference TRBV7-9 and TRBJ1-5, the complete variable domain reads DTGVSQNPRHKITKRGQNVTFRCDPISEHNRLYWYRQTLGQGPEFLTYFQNEAQLEKSRLLSDRFSAERPKGSFSTLEIQRTEQGDSAMYLCASSRGRGGQPQHFGDGTRLSIL.

The chain joins TRBV7-2 to TRBJ2-7; perhaps TRBD1 as D (6 bases). The CDR3 covers 15 residues. Germline CDR1 is SGHTA and CDR2 is FQGNSA. Trimming left V 1 base short and J 3 bases short, with 13 bases between. In DNA, the CDR3 is TGTGCCAGCAGCTTAGGGGCAGGGGCTTTCTACGAGCAGTACTTC. Translation gives CASSLGAGAFYEQYF.

There are a few counts of this clone. The chain is built from TRBV13 and TRBJ2-1; 12 bases are shared with TRBD2. This CDR3 is built from 16 residues. Germline-derived CDR1 and CDR2 are PRHDT and FYEKMQ (reference sequence). V lost 5 bases and J lost 0; bases outside the gene matches: 2. As DNA, the CDR3 is TGTGCCAGCAGCCAGACTAGCGGGGGCTCCTACAATGAGCAGTTCTTC. Protein product: CASSQTSGGSYNEQFF.

The rearrangement uses TRBV6-5 and TRBJ2-5; D unclear. This CDR3 spans 14 amino acids. The germline gives CDR1 MNHEY, CDR2 SVGAGI. V lost 1 base to trimming and J lost 4 bases, with 10 bases between them. CDR3 amino acids: CASSYYYDGETQYF. The DNA of the CDR3 is TGTGCCAGCAGTTACTACTATGACGGAGAGACCCAGTACTTC.

This chain links TRBV7-8 with TRBJ2-7; 10 bases are shared with TRBD1. CDR3 size: 14 residues. Trimming took 5 bases from V and 5 from J; bases not matched to a gene: 6. Germline CDR1 SGHVS, CDR2 FQNEAQ. This CDR3 reads CASSLGTGVHEQYF. CDR3 coding DNA: TGTGCCAGCAGCCTCGGGACAGGGGTTCACGAGCAGTACTTC.

The sample holds a few counts of this clone. The chain carries TRBV6-6 and TRBJ2-5; possible D gene TRBD2, 5 bases. Germline V gene lookup returns CDR1 MNHNY and CDR2 SVGAGI (reference sequence). Trimming removed 5 bases at V and 11 bases at J, with 12 bases between. The CDR3 length is 11 residues. CDR3 sequence (DNA): TGTGCCAGCAGTCCCGGGAAAGAGCAGTACTTC. Translated: CASSPGKEQYF.

The chain carries TRBV19 and TRBJ1-5; possibly TRBD1 for D (5 bases). The CDR3 runs 14 residues. The V and J ends lost 2 bases and 4 bases respectively, with 9 bases between them. Germline values: CDR1 LNHDA, CDR2 SQIVND (reference sequence). The DNA of the CDR3 is TGTGCCAGTAGTATATACCAGGGAAATCAGCCCCAGCATTTT. Protein sequence: CASSIYQGNQPQHF.

The CDR3 region is CASSQGQGREPQHF. The CDR3 nucleotides are TGTGCCAGCAGCCAAGGACAGGGGAGGGAGCCCCAGCATTTT. The chain is built from TRBV7-9 and TRBJ1-5; the match to TRBD1 covers 9 bases. The CDR3 length is 14 residues. Losses at the gene ends were 5 bases for V and 8 bases for J; bases not matched to a gene: 7. Per germline, CDR1 SEHNR and CDR2 FQNEAQ (reference sequence).

This clone is classed as medium-sized. J is TRBJ2-6 and V is TRBV19, with 9 bases fitting TRBD1. V dropped 7 bases and J dropped 12; count of bases not matched to a gene: 7. This CDR3 is built from 13 residues. The germline V gene encodes CDR1 LNHDA and CDR2 SQIVND (reference sequence). CDR3 coding DNA: TGTGCCAGTAACCCGGGACAGGGTGCCGTCCTGACTTTC. As protein: CASNPGQGAVLTF.

Judged by abundance, this clone is medium-sized (0.01 to 0.1%). The chain has TRBV10-3 and TRBJ1-1, with 7 positions matching TRBD1. The germline gives CDR1 ENHRY, CDR2 SYGVKD. The CDR3 extends over 14 amino acids. With 5 bases clipped from V and 0 bases from J, the junction kept 3 bases outside the gene matches. The CDR3 here is CAISRDSVNTEAFF. DNA of the CDR3: TGTGCCATCAGTAGGGACAGCGTGAACACTGAAGCTTTCTTT.

This clone was counted between two and nine times. The genes are TRBV14 and TRBJ2-7; D uncertain. CDR3 length equals 13 residues. CDR1 is SGHDN and CDR2 is FVKESK in the germline V gene. V lost 0 bases and J 2 bases, leaving 5 bases between the germline ends. CDR3 protein: CASSQDWPYEQYF. The DNA for the CDR3 is TGTGCCAGCAGCCAAGACTGGCCCTACGAGCAGTACTTC.

The chain links TRBV28 to TRBJ1-2; TRBD1 matches at 7 bases. V lost 3 bases, J lost 8 bases, and 12 bases stayed unmatched. There are 15 residues in the CDR3. Germline-derived CDR1 and CDR2 are MDHEN and SYDVKM. The CDR3 coding sequence is TGTGCCAGCAGTTTGACCCCGGGACAGAAGAAGGGCTACACCTTC. Translated, it gives CASSLTPGQKKGYTF.

This chain joins TRBV5-6 and TRBJ2-7, with a weak D call TRBD1 (6 bases). Between the trimmed V and J ends, which lost 2 bases and 0 bases, there was a span of 9 bases. The CDR3 consists of 14 residues. The germline V gene encodes CDR1 SGHDT and CDR2 YYEEEE. CDR3 in DNA: TGTGCCAGCAGCTTTGGGACACCCTCCTACGAGCAGTACTTC. Residues: CASSFGTPSYEQYF.

This clone was counted between two and nine times. The rearrangement joins TRBV7-9 to TRBJ2-7, with 7 bases matching TRBD1. The ends lost 2 bases at V and 3 bases at J; junction bases unmatched: 10. The CDR3 sequence is 16 residues long. CDR1 is SEHNR, CDR2 FQNEAQ, per germline (reference sequence). In nucleotides, the CDR3 is TGTGCCAGCAGCTTACCGACGACAGGGTTAAACTACGAGCAGTACTTC. Translating it yields CASSLPTTGLNYEQYF. Complete variable domain (other parts from reference TRBV7-9 and TRBJ2-7): DTGVSQNPRHKITKRGQNVTFRCDPISEHNRLYWYRQTLGQGPEFLTYFQNEAQLEKSRLLSDRFSAERPKGSFSTLEIQRTEQGDSAMYLCASSLPTTGLNYEQYFGPGTRLTVT.

This clone was found once. V usage is TRBV5-6 and J usage is TRBJ1-1, with TRBD1 identical over 9 bases. This CDR3 is 15 amino acids long. J gave up 4 bases and V 0 bases, and 4 bases lay outside the gene matches. Germline CDR1 and CDR2: SGHDT and YYEEEE. The CDR3 nucleotides read TGTGCCAGCAGCTTGGGACAGGGGGTGGGCACTGAAGCTTTCTTT. It encodes CASSLGQGVGTEAFF. Supplemented by reference TRBV5-6 and TRBJ1-1, the full variable domain reads DAGVTQSPTHLIKTRGQQVTLRCSPKSGHDTVSWYQQALGQGPQFIFQYYEEEERQRGNFPDRFSGHQFPNYSSELNVNALLLGDSALYLCASSLGQGVGTEAFFGQGTRLTVV.

The V call is TRBV5-6, the J call TRBJ2-5; TRBD1 aligns across 7 bases. The germline V gene has CDR1 SGHDT and CDR2 YYEEEE. The CDR3 has 17 amino acids. The V and J ends lost 0 bases and 2 bases, in that order; junction bases with no gene match: 10. Here the CDR3 DNA reads TGTGCCAGCAGCTTGGCTCCGGGACAGCCAATACAAGAGACCCAGTACTTC. Its translation: CASSLAPGQPIQETQYF.

The chain employs TRBV27 and TRBJ2-4; 10 nucleotides match TRBD1. V trimming: 5 bases; J trimming: 10 bases; junction bases outside the gene matches: 11. The CDR3 runs 15 residues. Germline V gene lookup returns CDR1 MNHEY and CDR2 SMNVEV (reference sequence). The CDR3 loop reads CASSARDRGLRIQYF. The DNA for the CDR3 is TGTGCCAGCAGTGCCCGGGACAGGGGATTACGGATTCAGTACTTC.

The chain joins TRBV5-4 to TRBJ2-5; TRBD1 might be the D (5 bases). This CDR3 is built from 15 residues. The germline V and J ends were trimmed by 0 bases and 2 bases, with 11 bases remaining between them. Germline loops: CDR1 SGHNT, CDR2 YYREEE (reference sequence). CDR3 sequence reads: CASSLEAQGQETQYF. The CDR3, as DNA: TGTGCCAGCAGCTTGGAGGCTCAGGGACAAGAGACCCAGTACTTC.

The chain links TRBV10-3 to TRBJ2-3; 13 positions agree with TRBD2. CDR3 length: 16 amino acids. Looked up from germline, CDR1 is ENHRY and CDR2 is SYGVKD. V was clipped by 5 bases and J by 2 bases; unmatched bases: 4. The CDR3 DNA reads as TGTGCCATCAGTCCCGGGACTAGCGGGGCCACAGATACGCAGTATTTT. Amino acid sequence: CAISPGTSGATDTQYF.

The genes are TRBV5-8 and TRBJ2-2, with D unresolved. Germline loops: CDR1 SGHTS, CDR2 YDEGEE. Trimming removed 3 bases at V and 1 base at J, with 10 bases between. This CDR3 has 15 amino acids. The CDR3 loop reads CASSYQEMNTGELFF. CDR3 in DNA: TGTGCCAGCAGCTACCAGGAAATGAACACCGGGGAGCTGTTTTTT.

The chain has TRBV25-1 and TRBJ2-1; D uncertain. The CDR3 has 15 amino acids. Germline-derived CDR1 and CDR2 are MGHDK and SYGVNS. V was shortened by 0 bases and J by 0 bases, with 6 bases between the two germline ends. The CDR3 DNA is TGTGCCAGCAGTGAATACAGGCTCTCCTACAATGAGCAGTTCTTC. Its translation: CASSEYRLSYNEQFF.

This clone is medium-sized by share. The rearrangement joins TRBV18 to TRBJ2-1; TRBD2 is a possible D gene (5 bases). The CDR3 length is 15 residues. Germline CDR1 is KGHSH and CDR2 is LQKENI. V gave up 3 bases and J gave up 5 bases, with 14 bases separating them. CDR3 region: CASSPPVGLDNEQFF. CDR3 in DNA: TGTGCCAGCTCACCCCCTGTAGGACTCGACAATGAGCAGTTCTTC.

The chain links TRBV7-9 to TRBJ1-2; TRBD1 agrees at 8 bases. Germline CDR1 is SEHNR and CDR2 is FQNEAQ (reference sequence). The trim removed 4 bases at V and 2 bases at J, leaving 9 bases unmatched. The CDR3 length is 16 residues. As DNA, the CDR3 is TGTGCCAGCAGCTCACCCGGGACAGGCTTCAACTATGGCTACACCTTC. Its translation is CASSSPGTGFNYGYTF.

Only a few counts were recorded for this clone. The rearrangement uses TRBV7-8 and TRBJ2-2; D gene unclear. Trimming left V 5 bases short and J 1 base short, with 11 bases between. Germline values: CDR1 SGHVS, CDR2 FQNEAQ. The CDR3 consists of 15 residues. CDR3 in DNA: TGTGCCAGCAGCCCCGTGCGGCTGAACACCGGGGAGCTGTTTTTT. Translation gives CASSPVRLNTGELFF.

This chain joins TRBV27 and TRBJ2-2; D is unclear. The CDR3 has 17 amino acids. Trimming shortened V by 0 bases and J by 6 bases, and 17 bases separated the two germline ends. CDR1 is MNHEY, CDR2 SMNVEV, per germline (reference sequence). CDR3 region: CASSLSKWFDPAGELFF. The CDR3 DNA reads as TGTGCCAGCAGTTTATCGAAATGGTTCGATCCGGCCGGGGAGCTGTTTTTT.

This chain links TRBV9 with TRBJ2-7; the match to TRBD2 covers 7 bases. The CDR3 has 14 residues. CDR1 SGDLS and CDR2 YYNGEE come from the germline V gene. Trimming took 0 bases from V and 2 from J; bases not matched to a gene: 2. CDR3 coding DNA: TGTGCCAGCAGCGTAGGCAGCGGGACCTACGAGCAGTACTTC. It codes for CASSVGSGTYEQYF. Drawing the rest from reference TRBV9 and TRBJ2-7, the complete variable domain is DSGVTQTPKHLITATGQRVTLRCSPRSGDLSVYWYQQSLDQGLQFLIQYYNGEERAKGNILERFSAQQFPDLHSELNLSSLELGDSALYFCASSVGSGTYEQYFGPGTRLTVT.